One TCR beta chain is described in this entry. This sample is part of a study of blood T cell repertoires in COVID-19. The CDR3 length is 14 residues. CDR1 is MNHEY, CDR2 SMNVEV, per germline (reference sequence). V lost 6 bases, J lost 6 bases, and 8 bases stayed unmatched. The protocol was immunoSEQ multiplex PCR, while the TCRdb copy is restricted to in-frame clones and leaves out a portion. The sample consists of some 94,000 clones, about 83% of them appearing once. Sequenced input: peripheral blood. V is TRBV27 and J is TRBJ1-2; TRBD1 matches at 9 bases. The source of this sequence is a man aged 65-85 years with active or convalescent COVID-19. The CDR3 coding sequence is TGTGCCAGCAGATCCGGACAGGGGAGTGATGGCTACACCTTC. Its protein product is CASRSGQGSDGYTF.